This T cell receptor (beta chain) was identified in a study of PD-L1 blockade in urothelial cancer. Whole-study context: Patients commenced intravenous atezolizumab, 1,200 mg every 3 weeks, in 2014. Analyses used blood from 3 weeks (second dose) and 6 weeks after treatment start. Blood yielded a median of around 140,000 T cells per sample.

CDR3 length: 17 residues. Profiling relied on immunoSEQ multiplex PCR, and the TCRdb table lists in-frame clones only, not all of them. This table holds around 130,000 clones, roughly 80% found once. The time point denotes: pretreatment peripheral blood. Peripheral blood mononuclear cells were collected from every patient before and during treatment, yielding between 1 and 8 samples per patient. This clone was counted a few times. The clonotype was recovered from a man aged 45-65 years with urothelial cancer. The source was PBMCs, collected around atezolizumab (anti-PD-L1) treatment. The chain carries TRBV21-1 and TRBJ1-5. TRBV21-1 is an annotated pseudogene. CDR3 amino acids: CASSKGKGDYSNQPQHF. Here the CDR3 DNA reads TGTGCCAGCAGCAAAGGAAAGGGAGATTATAGCAATCAGCCCCAGCATTTT.